The rows below give T cell receptor beta chains drawn from one sample of a study of blood T cell repertoires in COVID-19. Sequencing was performed with immunoSEQ multiplex PCR; in TCRdb, only in-frame clones are kept and a portion is missing. The sample has 130,000 to 150,000 clones, around 76% seen once; the top ten hold around 13%. The sequencing input was peripheral blood. All receptors come from a man older than 75 with acute or convalescent COVID-19. Both conserved end residues are part of each CDR3. Each record gives: CDR3 length, V gene, J gene, clone size, D gene, CDR3 protein, CDR3 DNA. D genes are given only for firm matches. Some rows have no size entry. The others give once, few or many, or a class for an expanded clone.

15	TRBV7-8	TRBJ1-4	.	TRBD1	CASSSTRGRGEKLFF	TGTGCCAGCAGCTCTACTAGGGGGCGCGGTGAAAAACTGTTTTTT
15	TRBV2	TRBJ2-2	.	.	CASSLGTLNTGELFF	TGTGCCAGCAGCCTCGGGACTCTGAACACCGGGGAGCTGTTTTTT
11	TRBV29-1	TRBJ2-1	.	.	CSVGQSHEQFF	TGCAGCGTTGGCCAGTCCCATGAGCAGTTCTTC
15	TRBV27	TRBJ1-5	.	TRBD1	CASSPTGASWQPQHF	TGTGCCAGCAGCCCAACAGGGGCCTCATGGCAGCCCCAGCATTTT
16	TRBV7-2	TRBJ2-2	once	TRBD1	CASSIGQGAQGGELFF	TGTGCCAGCAGCATCGGGCAGGGGGCTCAAGGCGGGGAGCTGTTTTTT
18	TRBV7-6	TRBJ2-2	.	.	CASSLVGGGRMGTGELFF	TGTGCCAGCAGCTTAGTGGGCGGGGGCCGAATGGGAACCGGGGAGCTGTTTTTT
13	TRBV5-1	TRBJ2-2	.	.	CASSEQGTGELFF	TGCGCCAGCAGCGAACAGGGCACCGGGGAGCTGTTTTTT
16	TRBV24-1	TRBJ2-1	.	TRBD2	CATRGAIAGGYNEQFF	TGTGCCACCAGGGGAGCCATAGCGGGGGGCTATAATGAGCAGTTCTTC
14	TRBV4-1	TRBJ2-7	.	.	CASSQGTLSYEQYF	TGCGCCAGCAGCCAAGGGACACTCTCCTACGAGCAGTACTTC
18	TRBV7-6	TRBJ2-1	few	.	CASSKPRVGADAYNEQFF	TGTGCCAGCAGCAAACCCCGGGTGGGGGCCGATGCCTACAATGAGCAGTTCTTC
15	TRBV6-1	TRBJ1-1	.	.	CASSEIQGVGTEAFF	TGTGCCAGCAGTGAAATACAGGGAGTAGGGACTGAAGCTTTCTTT
13	TRBV19	TRBJ1-6	.	.	CASRAGVNSPLHF	TGTGCCAGTAGAGCAGGGGTAAATTCACCCCTCCACTTT
16	TRBV5-1	TRBJ1-3	.	TRBD1	CASSLAGNRGGNTIYF	TGCGCCAGCAGCTTGGCCGGGAACAGGGGTGGAAACACCATATATTTT
14	TRBV18	TRBJ2-7	.	.	CASSPQQAAGEQYF	TGTGCCAGCTCACCACAGCAGGCAGCCGGAGAGCAGTACTTC
17	TRBV7-2	TRBJ2-2	.	TRBD1	CASSLSGTGGLTGELFF	TGTGCCAGCAGCTTGAGTGGGACAGGGGGTCTAACCGGGGAGCTGTTTTTT
14	TRBV5-4	TRBJ1-1	.	.	CASKIRDKNTEAFF	TGTGCCAGTAAAATCCGGGACAAGAACACTGAAGCTTTCTTT
14	TRBV6-5	TRBJ2-1	.	.	CASTYFRREGEQFF	TGTGCCAGCACCTATTTTCGGAGGGAAGGTGAGCAGTTCTTC
15	TRBV3-1/TRBV3-2	TRBJ2-1	.	TRBD1	CASSQGRTGSNEQFF	TGTGCCAGCAGCCAAGGACGGACAGGGAGTAATGAGCAGTTCTTC
13	TRBV9	TRBJ2-5	.	TRBD1	CASSATGRETQYF	TGTGCCAGCAGCGCGACAGGGAGAGAGACCCAGTACTTC
15	TRBV11-3	TRBJ2-7	.	.	CASSLGMGSSYEQYF	TGTGCCAGCAGCTTAGGTATGGGCAGCTCCTACGAGCAGTACTTC
13	TRBV5-6	TRBJ2-2	.	.	CASSYDSTGELFF	TGTGCCAGCAGCTATGACAGTACCGGGGAGCTGTTTTTT
12	TRBV28	TRBJ2-3	few	.	CASSLRRGTQYF	TGTGCCAGCAGTCTCAGAAGGGGTACGCAGTATTTT
13	TRBV6-5	TRBJ2-2	.	TRBD1	CASSDRGPGELFF	TGTGCCAGCAGCGACAGGGGGCCCGGGGAGCTGTTTTTT
15	TRBV28	TRBJ1-4	.	.	CASSLIMGEGEKLFF	TGTGCCAGCAGTTTAATTATGGGGGAGGGTGAAAAACTGTTTTTT
13	TRBV30	TRBJ1-2	.	.	CAWSAGGAGGYTF	TGTGCCTGGAGTGCCGGGGGGGCCGGTGGCTACACCTTC
14	TRBV27	TRBJ1-6	many	TRBD1	CASSLGQGLSPLHF	TGTGCCAGCAGTTTGGGACAGGGGCTTTCACCCCTCCACTTT
16	TRBV7-2	TRBJ2-7	.	.	CASSFTIGWQGHEQYF	TGTGCCAGCAGCTTTACTATAGGTTGGCAGGGCCACGAGCAGTACTTC
15	TRBV7-2	TRBJ1-6	.	TRBD1	CASSIWDRALPPLHF	TGTGCCAGCAGCATTTGGGACAGGGCGCTTCCACCCCTCCACTTT
15	TRBV5-1	TRBJ1-1	.	.	CASSRDGIGNTEAFF	TGCGCCAGCAGCCGCGACGGGATCGGCAACACTGAAGCTTTCTTT
13	TRBV5-6	TRBJ2-5	.	.	CATRPTGRETQYF	TGTGCCACCCGTCCTACAGGCAGAGAGACCCAGTACTTC
16	TRBV20-1	TRBJ1-2	.	.	CSASFGNRVRGSPYTF	TGCAGTGCTAGTTTCGGGAACAGGGTTCGTGGTTCCCCCTACACCTTC
14	TRBV7-2	TRBJ1-1	.	.	CASTQSRGNTEAFF	TGTGCCAGCACTCAAAGTAGGGGAAACACTGAAGCTTTCTTT
14	TRBV6-1	TRBJ2-7	.	.	CASIQGGQYYEQYF	TGTGCCAGCATCCAAGGAGGGCAATACTACGAGCAGTACTTC
14	TRBV2	TRBJ2-5	.	TRBD1	CASSPGQGIKTQYF	TGTGCCAGCAGTCCGGGACAGGGGATTAAGACCCAGTACTTC
17	TRBV5-5	TRBJ1-5	once	.	CASSLESGVTIRQPQHF	TGTGCCAGCAGCTTGGAGTCAGGGGTCACAATCAGGCAGCCCCAGCATTTT
14	TRBV5-1	TRBJ1-1	few	TRBD1	CASSPQGANTEAFF	TGCGCCAGCAGCCCACAGGGGGCTAACACTGAAGCTTTCTTT
12	TRBV6-2/TRBV6-3	TRBJ2-3	.	.	CASSFNMDTQYF	TGTGCCAGCAGTTTTAACATGGATACGCAGTATTTT
16	TRBV5-4	TRBJ2-3	.	TRBD2	CASSSNLAGGGDTQYF	TGTGCCAGCAGTTCAAATCTAGCGGGGGGTGGAGATACGCAGTATTTT
14	TRBV5-1	TRBJ1-1	.	.	CASSLRGQNTEAFF	TGCGCCAGCAGCTTGCGGGGACAAAACACTGAAGCTTTCTTT
15	TRBV19	TRBJ1-1	.	.	CASRGNRAGDTEAFF	TGTGCCAGTAGGGGGAACAGGGCCGGGGACACTGAAGCTTTCTTT
17	TRBV4-1	TRBJ1-5	few	TRBD1	CASSPTPYRGLHQPQHF	TGCGCCAGCAGCCCCACACCCTACAGGGGCCTCCATCAGCCCCAGCATTTT
13	TRBV11-1	TRBJ2-7	once	.	CASSPGGLYEQYF	TGTGCCAGCAGCCCTGGGGGGTTATACGAGCAGTACTTC
15	TRBV6-2/TRBV6-3	TRBJ1-2	.	.	CASSYGVEGARGYTF	TGTGCCAGCAGTTACGGGGTCGAGGGAGCGCGAGGCTACACCTTC
11	TRBV10-3	TRBJ1-1	.	TRBD1	CAIGDRNEAFF	TGTGCCATCGGGGACAGGAATGAAGCTTTCTTT
16	TRBV7-6	TRBJ1-2	.	.	CASSLTREGGLYGYTF	TGTGCCAGCAGCTTAACCCGGGAGGGTGGGCTCTATGGCTACACCTTC
16	TRBV5-1	TRBJ2-2	few	.	CASSLSAGGNTGELFF	TGCGCCAGCAGCCTGTCCGCTGGGGGCAACACCGGGGAGCTGTTTTTT
13	TRBV6-5	TRBJ2-1	.	TRBD1	CASMGTGPNEQFF	TGTGCCAGCATGGGGACAGGGCCCAATGAGCAGTTCTTC
16	TRBV7-6	TRBJ2-6	few	.	CASSLNRGGGANVLTF	TGTGCCAGCAGCTTAAACCGGGGTGGTGGGGCCAACGTCCTGACTTTC
13	TRBV29-1	TRBJ2-7	.	.	CSAGRRLSYEQYF	TGCAGCGCCGGTCGGAGATTGTCCTACGAGCAGTACTTC
15	TRBV4-3	TRBJ2-5	.	.	CASSPGFTFQETQYF	TGCGCCAGCAGCCCCGGTTTCACCTTCCAAGAGACCCAGTACTTC